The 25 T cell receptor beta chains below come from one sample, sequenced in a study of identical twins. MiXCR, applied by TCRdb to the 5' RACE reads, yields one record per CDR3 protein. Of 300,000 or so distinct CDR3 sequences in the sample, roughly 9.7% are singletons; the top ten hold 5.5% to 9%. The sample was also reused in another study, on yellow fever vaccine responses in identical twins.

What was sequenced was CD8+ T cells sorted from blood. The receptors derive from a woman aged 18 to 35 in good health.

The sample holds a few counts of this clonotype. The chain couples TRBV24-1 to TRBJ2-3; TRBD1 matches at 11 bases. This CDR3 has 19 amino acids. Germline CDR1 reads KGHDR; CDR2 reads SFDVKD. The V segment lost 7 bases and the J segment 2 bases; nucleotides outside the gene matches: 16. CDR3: CATSTSGTGGGYNTDTQYF. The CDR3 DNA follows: TGTGCCACCAGCACCTCCGGGACAGGGGGGGGTTACAACACAGATACGCAGTATTTT.

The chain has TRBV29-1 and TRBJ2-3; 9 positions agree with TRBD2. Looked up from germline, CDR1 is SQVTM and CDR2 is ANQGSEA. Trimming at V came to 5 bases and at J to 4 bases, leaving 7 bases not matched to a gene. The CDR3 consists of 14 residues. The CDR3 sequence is CSVNIAGEADTQYF. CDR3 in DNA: TGCAGCGTTAACATAGCGGGAGAGGCAGATACGCAGTATTTT.

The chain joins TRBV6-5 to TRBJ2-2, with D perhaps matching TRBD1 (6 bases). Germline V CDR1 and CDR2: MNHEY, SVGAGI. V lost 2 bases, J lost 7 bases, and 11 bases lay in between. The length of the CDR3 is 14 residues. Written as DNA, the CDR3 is TGTGCCAGCAGTTACGGGGGCGCGATCGGGGAGCTGTTTTTT. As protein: CASSYGGAIGELFF.

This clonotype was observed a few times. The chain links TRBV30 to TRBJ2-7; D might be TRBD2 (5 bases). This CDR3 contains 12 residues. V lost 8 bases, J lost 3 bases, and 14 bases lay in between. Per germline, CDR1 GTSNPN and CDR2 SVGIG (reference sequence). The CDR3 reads CAHQDGGYEQYF. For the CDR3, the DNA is TGTGCCCATCAGGACGGAGGCTACGAGCAGTACTTC.

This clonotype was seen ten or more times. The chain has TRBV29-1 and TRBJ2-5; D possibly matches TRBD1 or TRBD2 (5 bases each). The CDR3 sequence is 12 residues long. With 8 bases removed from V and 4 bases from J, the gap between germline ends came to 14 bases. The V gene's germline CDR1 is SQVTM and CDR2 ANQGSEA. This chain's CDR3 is CSLVGAAETQYF. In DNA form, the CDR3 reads TGCAGCTTGGTCGGGGCAGCAGAGACCCAGTACTTC.

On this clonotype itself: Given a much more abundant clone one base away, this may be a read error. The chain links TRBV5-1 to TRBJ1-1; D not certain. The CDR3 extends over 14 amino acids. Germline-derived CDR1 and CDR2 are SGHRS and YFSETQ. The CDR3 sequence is CASTPELMNTGAFF. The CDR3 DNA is TGCGCCAGCACCCCGGAGCTCATGAACACTGGAGCTTTCTTT.

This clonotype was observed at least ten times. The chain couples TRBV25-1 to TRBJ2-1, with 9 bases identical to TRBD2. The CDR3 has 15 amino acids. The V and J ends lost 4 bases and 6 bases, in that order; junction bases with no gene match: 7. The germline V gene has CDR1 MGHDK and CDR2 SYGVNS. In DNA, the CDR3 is TGTGCCAGCAGTGTAGGATCAGCGGGAGGCAATGAGCAGTTCTTC. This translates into CASSVGSAGGNEQFF.

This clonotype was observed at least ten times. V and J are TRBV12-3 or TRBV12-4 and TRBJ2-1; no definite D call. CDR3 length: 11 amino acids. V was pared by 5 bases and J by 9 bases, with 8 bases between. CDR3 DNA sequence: TGTGCCAGCAGTCAAGGCAGTGAGCAGTTCTTC. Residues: CASSQGSEQFF.

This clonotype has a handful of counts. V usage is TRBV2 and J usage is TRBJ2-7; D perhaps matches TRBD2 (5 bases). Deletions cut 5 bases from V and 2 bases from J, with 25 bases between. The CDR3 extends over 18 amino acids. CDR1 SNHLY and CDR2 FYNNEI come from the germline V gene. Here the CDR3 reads CASSIGGLEGMRAYEQYF. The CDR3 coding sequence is TGTGCCAGCAGTATTGGTGGATTAGAGGGAATGCGGGCCTACGAGCAGTACTTC.

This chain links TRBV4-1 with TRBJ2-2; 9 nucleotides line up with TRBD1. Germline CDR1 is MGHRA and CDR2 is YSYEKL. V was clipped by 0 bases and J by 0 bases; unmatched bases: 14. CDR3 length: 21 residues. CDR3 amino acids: CASSQDLTFIGTGTNTGELFF. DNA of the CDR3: TGCGCCAGCAGCCAAGATCTGACTTTTATCGGGACAGGGACGAACACCGGGGAGCTGTTTTTT.

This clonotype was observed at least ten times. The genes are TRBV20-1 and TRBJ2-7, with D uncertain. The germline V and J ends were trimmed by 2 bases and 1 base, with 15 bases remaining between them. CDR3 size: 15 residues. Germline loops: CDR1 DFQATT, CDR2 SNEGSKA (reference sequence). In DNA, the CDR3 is TGCAGTGCTAGACACGGAGAGGCACTATCCTACGAGCAGTACTTC. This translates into CSARHGEALSYEQYF.

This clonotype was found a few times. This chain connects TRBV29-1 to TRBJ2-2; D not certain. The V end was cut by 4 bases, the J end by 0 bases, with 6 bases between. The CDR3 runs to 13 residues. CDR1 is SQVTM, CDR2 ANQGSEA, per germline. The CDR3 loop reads CSVVDANTGELFF. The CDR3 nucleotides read TGCAGCGTTGTTGATGCGAACACCGGGGAGCTGTTTTTT.

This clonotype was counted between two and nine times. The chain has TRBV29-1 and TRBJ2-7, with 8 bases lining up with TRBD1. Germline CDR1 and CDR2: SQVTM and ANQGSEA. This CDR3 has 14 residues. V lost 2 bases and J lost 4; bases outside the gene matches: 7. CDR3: CSVEPRDRPYEQYF. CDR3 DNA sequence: TGCAGCGTTGAACCCCGGGACAGGCCGTACGAGCAGTACTTC.

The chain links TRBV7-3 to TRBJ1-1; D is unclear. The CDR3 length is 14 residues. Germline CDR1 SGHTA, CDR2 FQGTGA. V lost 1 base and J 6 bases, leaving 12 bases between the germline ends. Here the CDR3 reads CASSLMPDVAEAFF. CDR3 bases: TGTGCCAGCAGCTTAATGCCCGACGTTGCTGAAGCTTTCTTT.

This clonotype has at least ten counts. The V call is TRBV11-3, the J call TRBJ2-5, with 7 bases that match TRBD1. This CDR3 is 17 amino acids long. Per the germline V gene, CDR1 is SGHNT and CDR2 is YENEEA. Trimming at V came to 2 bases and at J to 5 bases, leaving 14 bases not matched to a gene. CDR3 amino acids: CASSLPSLIGQAETQYF. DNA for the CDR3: TGTGCCAGCAGCTTACCCTCATTAATTGGACAGGCGGAGACCCAGTACTTC.

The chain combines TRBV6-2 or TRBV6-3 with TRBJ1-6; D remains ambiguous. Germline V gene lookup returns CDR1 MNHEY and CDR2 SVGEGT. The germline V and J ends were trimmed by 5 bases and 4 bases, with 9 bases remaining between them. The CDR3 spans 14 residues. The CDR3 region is CASSQQRYNSPLHF. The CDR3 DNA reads TGTGCCAGCAGTCAACAGAGGTATAATTCACCCCTCCACTTT.

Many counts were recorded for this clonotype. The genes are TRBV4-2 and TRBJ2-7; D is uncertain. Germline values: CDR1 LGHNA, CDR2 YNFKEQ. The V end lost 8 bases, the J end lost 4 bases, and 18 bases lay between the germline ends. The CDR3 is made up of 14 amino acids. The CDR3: CASLSRTESYEQYF. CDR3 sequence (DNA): TGTGCCAGCCTGTCAAGGACCGAATCTTACGAGCAGTACTTC.

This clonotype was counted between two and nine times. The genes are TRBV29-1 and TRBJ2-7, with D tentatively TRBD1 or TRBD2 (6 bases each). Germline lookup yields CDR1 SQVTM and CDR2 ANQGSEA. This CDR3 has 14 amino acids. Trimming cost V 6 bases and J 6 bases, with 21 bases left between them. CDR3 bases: TGCAGCGTCTTTGGAGGGACAACGATTTCCGAGCAGTACTTC. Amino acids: CSVFGGTTISEQYF.

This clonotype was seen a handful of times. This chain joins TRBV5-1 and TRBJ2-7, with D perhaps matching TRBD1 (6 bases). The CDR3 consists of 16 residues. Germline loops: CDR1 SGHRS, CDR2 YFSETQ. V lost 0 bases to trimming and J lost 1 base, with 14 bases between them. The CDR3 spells CASSLVDRLLSYEQYF. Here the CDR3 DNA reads TGCGCCAGCAGCTTGGTTGACAGGCTCCTTTCCTACGAGCAGTACTTC.

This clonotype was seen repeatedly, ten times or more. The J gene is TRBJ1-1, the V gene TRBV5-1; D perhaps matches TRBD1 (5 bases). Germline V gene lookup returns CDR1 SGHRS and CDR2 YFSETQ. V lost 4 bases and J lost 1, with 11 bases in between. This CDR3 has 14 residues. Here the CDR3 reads CASSPSGGNTEAFF. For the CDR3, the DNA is TGCGCCAGCAGCCCTAGTGGGGGGAACACTGAAGCTTTCTTT. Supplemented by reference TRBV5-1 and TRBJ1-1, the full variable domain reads KAGVTQTPRYLIKTRGQQVTLSCSPISGHRSVSWYQQTPGQGLQFLFEYFSETQRNKGNFPGRFSGRQFSNSRSEMNVSTLELGDSALYLCASSPSGGNTEAFFGQGTRLTVV.

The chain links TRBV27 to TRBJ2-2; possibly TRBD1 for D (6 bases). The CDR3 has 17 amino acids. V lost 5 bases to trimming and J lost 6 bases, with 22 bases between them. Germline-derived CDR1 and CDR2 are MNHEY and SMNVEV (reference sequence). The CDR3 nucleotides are TGTGCCAGCAGTCTACCCGCAGGGGTTGGGTCCCCCGGGGAGCTGTTTTTT. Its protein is CASSLPAGVGSPGELFF.

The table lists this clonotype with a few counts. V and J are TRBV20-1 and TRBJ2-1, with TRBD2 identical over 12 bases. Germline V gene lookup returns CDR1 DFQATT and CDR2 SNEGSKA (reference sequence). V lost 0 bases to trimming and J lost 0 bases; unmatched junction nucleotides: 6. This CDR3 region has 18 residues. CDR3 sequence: CSAREASGGDSSYNEQFF. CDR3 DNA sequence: TGCAGTGCTAGAGAGGCTAGCGGGGGGGATAGCTCCTACAATGAGCAGTTCTTC.

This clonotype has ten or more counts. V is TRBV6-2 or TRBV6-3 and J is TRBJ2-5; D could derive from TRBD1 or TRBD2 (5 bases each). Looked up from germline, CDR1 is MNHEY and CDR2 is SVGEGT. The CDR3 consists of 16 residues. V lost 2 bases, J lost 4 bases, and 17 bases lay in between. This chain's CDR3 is CASSYVSDGDGETQYF. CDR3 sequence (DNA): TGTGCCAGCAGTTACGTAAGCGACGGGGACGGAGAGACCCAGTACTTC.

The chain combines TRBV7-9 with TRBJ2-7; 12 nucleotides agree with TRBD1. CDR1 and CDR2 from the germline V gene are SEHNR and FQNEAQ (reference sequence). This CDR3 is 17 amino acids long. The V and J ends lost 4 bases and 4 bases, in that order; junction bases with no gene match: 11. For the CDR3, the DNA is TGTGCCAGCAGCTCGAGTCGCCGGGACAGGGGGCTGTACGAGCAGTACTTC. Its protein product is CASSSSRRDRGLYEQYF.

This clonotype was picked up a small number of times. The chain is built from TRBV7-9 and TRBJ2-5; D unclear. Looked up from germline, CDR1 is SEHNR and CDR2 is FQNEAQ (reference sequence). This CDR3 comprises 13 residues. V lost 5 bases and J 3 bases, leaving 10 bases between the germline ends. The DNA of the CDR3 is TGTGCCAGCAGCCCAATAGAGGAAGAGACCCAGTACTTC. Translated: CASSPIEEETQYF.